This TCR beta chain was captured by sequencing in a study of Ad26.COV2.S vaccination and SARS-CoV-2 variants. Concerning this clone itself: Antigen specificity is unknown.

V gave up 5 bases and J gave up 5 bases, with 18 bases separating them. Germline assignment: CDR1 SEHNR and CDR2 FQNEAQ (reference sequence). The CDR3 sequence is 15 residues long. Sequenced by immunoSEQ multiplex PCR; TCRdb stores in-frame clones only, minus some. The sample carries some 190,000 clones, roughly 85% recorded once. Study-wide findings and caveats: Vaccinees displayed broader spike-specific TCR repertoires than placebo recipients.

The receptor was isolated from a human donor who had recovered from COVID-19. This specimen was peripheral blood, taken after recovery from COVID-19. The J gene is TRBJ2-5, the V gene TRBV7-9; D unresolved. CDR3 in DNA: TGTGCCAGCAGCCCAAGGACGCCTGTGATGGAGACCCAGTACTTC. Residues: CASSPRTPVMETQYF.